This record covers a single TCR beta chain. Its matching antigen is unknown. Calling Graves' hyperthyroidism stable meant ophthalmopathy did not progress within 18 months. Pregnant or lactating patients were excluded, as were those with uncontrolled infection or other autoimmune disease. The sample comes from a study of T cells in Graves' hyperthyroidism and ophthalmopathy. Broader study findings: Separation of ophthalmopathy from stable hyperthyroidism was achieved by a 13 V-J model. Researchers found most expanded thyroid clonotypes above 0.001 in blood as well.

Amplification yielded TCR beta CDR3 regions, with RNA transcripts as the source. Carried out on the TCR CDR3, a first-round RT-PCR used the HTBI primer set. One entry per CDR3 protein, called by TCRdb with MiXCR from the multiplex PCR reads. Of hundreds of thousands of distinct CDR3 sequences in the sample, just over 45% were seen once. CDR1 MGHRA and CDR2 YSYEKL come from the germline V gene. Trimming cost V 0 bases and J 5 bases, with 8 bases left between them. The CDR3 is made up of 15 amino acids. Sequenced input: peripheral blood or thyroid tissue (not recorded which). The clonotype was recovered from a woman aged 18-35 years with Graves' hyperthyroidism. The genes are TRBV4-1 and TRBJ1-6; D call uncertain. Here the CDR3 DNA reads TGCGCCAGCAGCCAAGAAAACAGAAATAATTCACCCCTCCACTTT. It codes for CASSQENRNNSPLHF.